The clone carrying this T cell receptor (beta chain) was recorded at least ten times. Using immunoSEQ multiplex PCR, the repertoire was profiled, and TCRdb retains in-frame clones only, with some absent. The table has 170,000 or so clones, roughly 84% seen once. The data originate from a study of cytomegalovirus exposure and HLA in healthy donors. After removal of 5 bases from V and 3 bases from J, the junction contained 0 bases not matched to a gene. Germline loops: CDR1 MNHEY, CDR2 SMNVEV (reference sequence). This CDR3 is 13 amino acids long. Sequencing input: PBMCs. The clonotype originates from a woman aged 18-29 years in good health and CMV-seropositive. J is TRBJ2-2 and V is TRBV27, with 7 bases fitting TRBD1. The CDR3 DNA reads TGTGCCAGCAGTACAGGGGACACCGGGGAGCTGTTTTTT. Translation gives CASSTGDTGELFF.